This TCR beta chain was obtained from a study of persistence of HIV-infected CD4 T cells (dated by TCRdb to 2019 to 2021). With regard to the full study: The study isolated CMV- and HIV-1 Gag-responding CD4+ T cells from ART-treated individuals to examine antigen-driven clonal expansion of HIV-1-infected cells. Participants had been on suppressive ART for a median of roughly 8 years. Peripheral blood samples of up to about 200 mL were collected at multiple time points, except for two participants, who underwent leukapheresis at a single time point. The clonality of all cells in each sorted population was assessed by TCRbeta sequencing, whereas the clonality of infected cells was assessed by proviral sequencing. For the TCR cluster analysis across participants, about 8 participants were included for CMV and more than 5 participants for Gag.

Concerning this clone itself: What antigen it recognizes has not been identified. The input lacks base qualities; no much larger clone sits a single base away.

The immunoSEQ hsTCRB assay version 4 in survey mode was used to sequence TCRbeta repertoires from genomic DNA. Genomic DNA was diluted to roughly 9.3 ng/uL, and up to 1 ug per sample was used for TCRbeta sequencing. The paper's data handling went like this. ImmunoSeq Analyzer 3.0 was used for analysis of TCRbeta data, and diversity was computed on productive nucleotide rearrangements. Lower-bound TCR diversity was estimated with the improved Chao index, and clonality with the Gini coefficient using the Immunarch R package. Different nucleotide rearrangements encoding the same CDR3beta amino acid sequence were counted as distinct clonotypes. Differential abundance analysis found TCRbeta sequences that were significantly enriched in antigen-responding cells compared with anti-CD3/anti-CD28-activated cells. GLIPH2 grouped TCRs by predicted peptide-MHC specificity, both within each participant and across combined participant data sets. TCRdb carries this immuneACCESS record with in-frame sequences only. Its versions omit some clonotypes, under half of them owing to an unresolved V gene in the studies checked, with the rest unexplained. V and J calls and clone size follow that table, whereas D and trimming were derived from the DNA. The sample table records under 60,000 clones; about 80% of these occur just once. The ten largest make up less than 3% of the sample.

The CDR3 sequence holds 15 residues, the cysteine and phenylalanine included. Kept here is only the CDR3 DNA, which spans 45 bases and is read in frame from base 1. The germline V gene sets CDR1 to SNHLY and CDR2 to FYNNEI. The germline ends are 12 bases apart after V is trimmed by 6 bases and J by 0 bases. Per the publication, the treatment or condition label means: suppressive antiretroviral therapy. Cells were stimulated with lysates of CMV-infected fibroblasts at roughly 9.8 ug/mL. Memory CD4+ T cells that did not respond, being CD40L-negative, CD69-negative and CD45RO-high, were sorted as memory populations depleted of antigen-responding cells. Participants were HIV-1-infected adults who started suppressive ART during chronic infection. Participants had undetectable plasma HIV-1 RNA below 50 copies/mL for at least 4 years. To be included, a participant needed positive CMV serology and a CD4+ T cell count above 400 cells/uL. Before stimulation, PBMCs were isolated using density centrifugation and then depleted of CD8+ T cells. For around 19 hours, the CD8-depleted PBMCs were stimulated with anti-CD28/CD49d costimulation, a CD40-blocking antibody, and enfuvirtide to prevent new infections. Cells were sorted on a Beckman Coulter MoFlo Legacy or XDP sorter, with propidium iodide excluding dead cells. The QIAamp DNA Mini Kit was used for genomic DNA extraction from samples above one million cells, and the Quick-DNA Microprep Kit was used otherwise.

The paper's findings and limits, for the study overall: Bulk TCR analyses could not be limited to the rare CMV-responding cells that actually contained HIV-1 proviruses. Enrichment of degenerate expanded CDR3beta sequences was found in antigen-responding cells, suggesting convergent selection of CD4+ responses to CMV and Gag. TCRbeta richness in CMV- and Gag-responding cells was significantly lower than in anti-CD3/anti-CD28-responding cells; CMV-responding cells had higher oligoclonality than CD3/CD28-stimulated and Gag-responding cells. Within the same sorted populations, TCR oligoclonality correlated with proviral oligoclonality. Only a small number of individuals took part in the study, and the range of antigens tested was limited.

The TCR sequence derives from an adult man with HIV who was CMV-seropositive. This sample comprised CD4+ T cells sorted from PBMCs after roughly 18-hour stimulation, obtained from a patient who received antiretroviral therapy. In the paper's terms, the cell subset or site label means: CD40L-CD69- CD45RO-high memory CD4 T cells not responding to CMV lysate. The chain is assembled from TRBV2 and TRBJ1-3; too little of a D gene remains to name it. The DNA sequence reads TGTGCCAGCAGAACGGACCGCCTCTCTGGAAACACCATATATTTT. It translates to CASRTDRLSGNTIYF.